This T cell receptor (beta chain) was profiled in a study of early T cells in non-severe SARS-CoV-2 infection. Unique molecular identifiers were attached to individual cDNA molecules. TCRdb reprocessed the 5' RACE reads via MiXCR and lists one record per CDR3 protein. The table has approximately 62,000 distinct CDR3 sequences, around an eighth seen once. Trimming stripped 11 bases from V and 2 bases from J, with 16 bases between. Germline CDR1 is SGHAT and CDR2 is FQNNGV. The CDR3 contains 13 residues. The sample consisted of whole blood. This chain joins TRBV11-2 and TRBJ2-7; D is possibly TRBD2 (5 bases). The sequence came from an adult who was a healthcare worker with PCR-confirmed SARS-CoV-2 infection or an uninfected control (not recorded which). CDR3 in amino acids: CASTRGRPYEQYF. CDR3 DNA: TGTGCCTCCACCCGGGGTCGGCCCTACGAGCAGTACTTC.